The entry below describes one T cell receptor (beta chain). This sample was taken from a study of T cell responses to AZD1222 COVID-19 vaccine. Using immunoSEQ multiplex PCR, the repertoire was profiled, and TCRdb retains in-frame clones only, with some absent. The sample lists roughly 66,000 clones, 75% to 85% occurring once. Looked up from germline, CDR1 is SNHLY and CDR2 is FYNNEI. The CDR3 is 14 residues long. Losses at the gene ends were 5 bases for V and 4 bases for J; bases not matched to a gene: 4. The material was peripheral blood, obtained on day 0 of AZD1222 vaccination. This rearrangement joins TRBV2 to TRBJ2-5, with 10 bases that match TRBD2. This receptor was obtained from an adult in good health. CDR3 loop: CASSPSGGAETQYF. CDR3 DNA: TGTGCCAGCAGTCCGAGCGGGGGGGCAGAGACCCAGTACTTC. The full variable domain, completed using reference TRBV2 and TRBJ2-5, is EPEVTQTPSHQVTQMGQEVILRCVPISNHLYFYWYRQILGQKVEFLVSFYNNEISEKSEIFDDQFSVERPDGSNFTLKIRSTKLEDSAMYFCASSPSGGAETQYFGPGTRLLVL.